This T cell receptor (beta chain) was identified in a study of response to subunit inactivated influenza vaccine. Study-wide findings and caveats: The authors suggested that few new T cells are recruited per seasonal influenza vaccination.

Notes on this clonotype: No antigen is known for it.

TCRdb reanalysed the RT-PCR reads using MiXCR and keeps one entry per CDR3 protein. The repertoire has around 470,000 distinct CDR3 sequences, approximately 7.7% of them found once; the top ten carry about an eighth. This CDR3 contains 15 residues. Germline CDR1 reads SEHNR; CDR2 reads FQNEAQ (reference sequence). V lost 3 bases and J 7 bases, leaving 16 bases between the germline ends. Sequencing used PBMCs from blood, obtained around 25 months after vaccination. V is TRBV7-9 and J is TRBJ2-1; tentative D call: TRBD2 (7 bases). This clonotype was obtained from a man aged 45 to 70 who received an inactivated influenza vaccine. The CDR3 reads CASSFRGAGLNEQFF. The CDR3 DNA is TGTGCCAGCAGCTTCCGGGGGGCCGGGCTGAATGAGCAGTTCTTC.